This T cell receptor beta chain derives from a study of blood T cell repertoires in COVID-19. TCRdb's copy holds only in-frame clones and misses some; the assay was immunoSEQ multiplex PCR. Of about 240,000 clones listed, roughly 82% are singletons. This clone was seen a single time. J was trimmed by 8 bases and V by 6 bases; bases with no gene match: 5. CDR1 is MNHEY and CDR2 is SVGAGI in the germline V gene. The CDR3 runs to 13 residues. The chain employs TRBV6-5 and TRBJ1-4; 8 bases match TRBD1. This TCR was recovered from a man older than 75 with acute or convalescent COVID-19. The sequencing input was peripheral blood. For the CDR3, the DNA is TGTGCCAGCAGCGGACAGGGTAGGGAAAAACTGTTTTTT. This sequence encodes CASSGQGREKLFF.